This entry concerns a single TCR beta chain. Original handling: Amplified reference gene primers provided the basis for estimating nucleated cell counts. Measured with immunoSEQ multiplex PCR; TCRdb has only the in-frame clones, and not every one. D and trimming were read from the DNA, whereas the V and J calls and clone size are those reported in that table. This sample has 110,000 to 150,000 clones; about 79% occur once, and the top ten carry about 9.2%. The sample originates from a study of blood T cell repertoires in COVID-19. The ends lost 1 base at V and 8 bases at J; junction bases unmatched: 14. CDR1 is MNHEY, CDR2 SMNVEV, per germline (reference sequence). CDR3 size: 17 residues.

The sample taken for sequencing was PBMCs or T cells enriched from blood (not recorded which). The receptor comes from a man aged 45 to 65 who had recovered from COVID-19. This chain uses TRBV27 with TRBJ1-1; 9 nucleotides agree with TRBD1. The CDR3: CASSLWEPRQGDVEAFF. The CDR3 DNA reads TGTGCCAGCAGTTTATGGGAGCCGAGACAGGGGGATGTCGAAGCTTTCTTT.